These 25 T cell receptor beta chains share one sample of origin, sequenced in a study of technical replicates of blood from a handful of donors. Only in-frame clones appear in the TCRdb table, and some are missing; sequencing was by immunoSEQ multiplex PCR. Among tens of thousands of clones, around 84% were seen once, and the ten largest hold roughly 5%. Source material: PBMCs. The origin of the receptors is a human donor in good health. Some clones in this sample may be carry-over from other donors' samples.

V is TRBV7-2 and J is TRBJ2-3; tentative D call: TRBD1 (6 bases). The CDR3 runs to 16 residues. In germline, CDR1 is SGHTA, CDR2 FQGNSA. The V gene lost 0 bases and the J gene lost 1 base, with 11 bases spanning the gap. The CDR3: CASSLAWGLGTDTQYF. The CDR3 bases are TGTGCCAGCAGCTTAGCTTGGGGGCTCGGCACAGATACGCAGTATTTT.

The chain recombines TRBV7-6 with TRBJ2-1, with D perhaps TRBD2 (5 bases). The CDR3 length is 17 residues. Between the trimmed V and J ends, which lost 5 bases and 0 bases, there was a span of 17 bases. CDR1 and CDR2 (germline): SGHVS, FNYEAQ. The CDR3 DNA reads TGTGCCAGCAGCGAGGACCTGACGGGAAACTCCTACAATGAGCAGTTCTTC. Its protein is CASSEDLTGNSYNEQFF.

This chain joins TRBV6-1 and TRBJ2-5; 11 nucleotides agree with TRBD2. V lost 3 bases to trimming and J lost 3 bases; unmatched junction nucleotides: 0. The CDR3 has 14 amino acids. The germline gives CDR1 MNHNS, CDR2 SASEGT. The CDR3 coding sequence is TGTGCCAGCAGTGAGGGACTAGCGGAAGAGACCCAGTACTTC. Translation: CASSEGLAEETQYF.

The J gene is TRBJ2-7, the V gene TRBV5-1, with a weak D call TRBD2 (6 bases). The CDR3 extends over 13 amino acids. The V end was cut by 0 bases, the J end by 9 bases, with 13 bases between. CDR1 and CDR2 (germline): SGHRS, YFSETQ. CDR3 DNA: TGCGCCAGCAGCTTGGAGGCCCTGGGGGGGCAGTACTTC. This translates into CASSLEALGGQYF.

The chain employs TRBV6-5 and TRBJ2-5; 11 nucleotides align to TRBD2. V shed 6 bases and J 4 bases; nucleotides not matched to a gene: 4. This CDR3 has 14 residues. CDR1 is MNHEY, CDR2 SVGAGI, per germline. The DNA of the CDR3 is TGTGCCAGCAGATATAGCGGGGGGGTAGAGACCCAGTACTTC. It encodes CASRYSGGVETQYF.

The chain is built from TRBV9 and TRBJ2-7, with TRBD1 identical over 11 bases. CDR3 length equals 14 residues. J lost 2 bases, V lost 7 bases, and 5 bases had no gene match. CDR1 SGDLS and CDR2 YYNGEE come from the germline V gene. As DNA, the CDR3 is TGTGCCAGCGGCCGGGACAGGGGGGCCTACGAGCAGTACTTC. The encoded protein is CASGRDRGAYEQYF. Supplemented by reference TRBV9 and TRBJ2-7, the full variable domain reads DSGVTQTPKHLITATGQRVTLRCSPRSGDLSVYWYQQSLDQGLQFLIQYYNGEERAKGNILERFSAQQFPDLHSELNLSSLELGDSALYFCASGRDRGAYEQYFGPGTRLTVT.

DNA of the CDR3: TGCGCCAGCAGCTTTTTAGGGGGCGATCAGCCCCAGCATTTT. Translation gives CASSFLGGDQPQHF. This rearrangement joins TRBV5-1 to TRBJ1-5; TRBD1 agrees at 7 bases. The trim removed 2 bases at V and 5 bases at J, leaving 4 bases unmatched. Germline CDR1 SGHRS, CDR2 YFSETQ. This CDR3 contains 14 residues.

The chain links TRBV28 to TRBJ1-4; 8 bases match TRBD1. The junction had 5 bases not matched to a gene; V was cut back by 2 bases and J by 6 bases. The CDR3 extends over 15 amino acids. Looked up from germline, CDR1 is MDHEN and CDR2 is SYDVKM. CDR3 loop: CASSLVGQGDEKLFF. The DNA of the CDR3 is TGTGCCAGCAGTTTAGTCGGACAGGGTGATGAAAAACTGTTTTTT.

CDR3 region: CASSFGTDRNTEAFF. The CDR3 region has the DNA TGTGCCAGCAGCTTTGGAACGGACAGGAACACTGAAGCTTTCTTT. The chain joins TRBV27 to TRBJ1-1; weak D call: TRBD1 (6 bases). The germline gives CDR1 MNHEY, CDR2 SMNVEV (reference sequence). With 6 bases removed from V and 1 base from J, the gap between germline ends came to 15 bases. The length of the CDR3 is 15 residues.

CDR3 region: CASGGGDRVREQYF. Written as DNA, the CDR3 is TGTGCCAGCGGTGGAGGGGACAGGGTTCGGGAGCAGTACTTC. This chain connects TRBV2 to TRBJ2-7, with TRBD1 identical over 9 bases. V lost 8 bases and J lost 7; bases outside the gene matches: 12. There are 14 residues in the CDR3. The germline V gene encodes CDR1 SNHLY and CDR2 FYNNEI.

The rearrangement joins TRBV7-9 to TRBJ1-2; D is uncertain. This CDR3 has 15 residues. Germline CDR1 reads SEHNR; CDR2 reads FQNEAQ (reference sequence). Trimming removed 4 bases at V and 1 base at J, with 13 bases between. The CDR3 region is CASSSASGSNYGYTF. The CDR3 DNA follows: TGTGCCAGCAGCTCCGCTTCGGGAAGTAACTATGGCTACACCTTC.

The chain combines TRBV19 with TRBJ2-7; D perhaps matches TRBD2 (5 bases). Trimming left V 6 bases short and J 2 bases short, with 14 bases between. Germline V lookup: CDR1 LNHDA, CDR2 SQIVND (reference sequence). There are 14 residues in the CDR3. The CDR3 sequence: CASSAPGLTYEQYF. In DNA form, the CDR3 reads TGTGCCAGTAGCGCCCCCGGACTTACCTACGAGCAGTACTTC.

This rearrangement joins TRBV4-3 to TRBJ1-2; TRBD1 matches 8 bases. CDR3 size: 13 residues. The germline V gene encodes CDR1 LGHNA and CDR2 YSLEER. J lost 4 bases, V lost 5 bases, and 3 bases had no gene match. The CDR3, as DNA: TGCGCCAGCAGCACACAGGGGGTCTATGGCTACACCTTC. Its translation is CASSTQGVYGYTF.

The chain combines TRBV23-1 with TRBJ1-2, with D possibly matching TRBD1 (5 bases). TRBV23-1 belongs to the ORF category, with a function that is uncertain. The V gene lost 3 bases and the J gene lost 8 bases, with 16 bases spanning the gap. This CDR3 has 14 residues. In DNA, the CDR3 is TGCGCCAGCAGTCATCCGGCAGGGTTTTACGGCTACACCTTC. Protein sequence: CASSHPAGFYGYTF.

The chain links TRBV21-1 to TRBJ1-1. TRBV21-1 is annotated as a pseudogene. The CDR3 totals 11 residues. This CDR3 reads CASREEGEAFF. CDR3 sequence (DNA): TGTGCCAGCAGGGAGGAGGGTGAAGCTTTCTTT.

This clone was seen a single time. This chain links TRBV4-2 with TRBJ2-1, with D possibly TRBD2 on 5 matching bases. Germline assignment: CDR1 LGHNA and CDR2 YNFKEQ. The CDR3 has 14 residues. Deletions cut 0 bases from V and 10 bases from J, with 13 bases between. CDR3 residues: CASSQDGLAGEQFF. The DNA of the CDR3 is TGTGCCAGCAGCCAAGACGGCCTAGCTGGGGAGCAGTTCTTC.

The V gene is TRBV30, the J gene TRBJ1-4; a possible D gene is TRBD1 (5 bases). There are 14 residues in the CDR3. The ends were cut back, 5 bases at V and 0 bases at J, with 10 bases in the middle. Germline CDR1 and CDR2: GTSNPN and SVGIG (reference sequence). The CDR3, as DNA: TGTGCCTGGGAGCAGGGTGCAACTAATGAAAAACTGTTTTTT. It is translated as CAWEQGATNEKLFF.

The genes are TRBV2 and TRBJ2-3; a weak D match, TRBD2 (6 bases). CDR1 is SNHLY and CDR2 is FYNNEI in the germline V gene. Trimming pared 8 bases from V and 7 bases from J, leaving 13 bases between. CDR3 length: 12 residues. CDR3 nucleotides: TGTGCCAGCTTAGGGGCGGGAAATACGCAGTATTTT. Translating it yields CASLGAGNTQYF.

V and J are TRBV10-1 and TRBJ1-2, with TRBD1 matching over 10 bases. Unmatched junction bases numbered 8, after V lost 2 bases and J lost 5 bases. Germline V gives CDR1 WNHNN, CDR2 SYGVQD (reference sequence). The CDR3 loop spans 16 amino acids. The CDR3 spells CASSELRQGASYGYTF. The DNA for the CDR3 is TGCGCCAGCAGTGAGCTTAGACAGGGGGCATCTTATGGCTACACCTTC.

This clone was counted only a few times. The chain employs TRBV9 and TRBJ1-1; maybe TRBD1 (5 bases). CDR3 length equals 14 residues. Germline values: CDR1 SGDLS, CDR2 YYNGEE. V was cut by 0 bases and J by 6 bases, with 12 bases left in between. The CDR3 nucleotides are TGTGCCAGCAGCGTAGCTGGGGGGTCGGCTGAAGCTTTCTTT. Translation gives CASSVAGGSAEAFF.

This clone was seen a few times. This chain uses TRBV11-2 with TRBJ2-1, with D maybe TRBD2 (6 bases). The CDR3 has 17 residues. V was cut by 5 bases and J by 7 bases, with 24 bases left in between. Germline V lookup: CDR1 SGHAT, CDR2 FQNNGV. CDR3: CASSPRGTGGIGNEQFF. The CDR3 DNA is TGTGCCAGCAGCCCCCGAGGTACTGGCGGGATTGGAAATGAGCAGTTCTTC. Looking up the rest from reference TRBV11-2 and TRBJ2-1 gives the full variable domain: EAGVAQSPRYKIIEKRQSVAFWCNPISGHATLYWYQQILGQGPKLLIQFQNNGVVDDSQLPKDRFSAERLKGVDSTLKIQPAKLEDSAVYLCASSPRGTGGIGNEQFFGPGTRLTVL.

The J gene is TRBJ2-3, the V gene TRBV15, with TRBD2 identical over 14 bases. CDR1 and CDR2 from the germline V gene are LNHNV and YYDKDF (reference sequence). This CDR3 has 16 amino acids. The ends lost 4 bases at V and 7 bases at J; junction bases unmatched: 7. The CDR3 reads CATSKAGTSGSYTQYF. The CDR3 nucleotides read TGTGCCACCAGCAAGGCCGGGACTAGCGGGAGTTATACGCAGTATTTT.

The CDR3 sequence is CASSQDSSPLHF. The CDR3 nucleotides are TGTGCCAGCAGCCAGGACAGTTCACCCCTCCACTTT. This chain connects TRBV11-2 to TRBJ1-6, with D maybe TRBD1 (6 bases). There are 12 residues in the CDR3. V dropped 5 bases and J dropped 9 bases, with 8 bases sitting between them. Looked up from germline, CDR1 is SGHAT and CDR2 is FQNNGV.

This chain links TRBV10-3 with TRBJ2-5, with a tentative D call TRBD2 (5 bases). CDR1 ENHRY and CDR2 SYGVKD come from the germline V gene. The length of the CDR3 is 15 residues. Trimming took 8 bases from V and 4 from J, leaving 20 bases between them. The CDR3: CAISDLPVGPETQYF. The CDR3 bases are TGTGCCATCTCGGACTTACCTGTCGGCCCAGAGACCCAGTACTTC.

The chain couples TRBV5-8 to TRBJ1-5, with D unresolved. The CDR3 runs to 14 residues. V was pared by 4 bases and J by 3 bases, with 11 bases between. Germline CDR1 and CDR2: SGHTS and YDEGEE. CDR3 nucleotides: TGTGCCAGCAGCCCGAGACATTCCAATCAGCCCCAGCATTTT. This encodes CASSPRHSNQPQHF.